This T cell receptor (beta chain) was recovered during a study of blood T cell repertoires in COVID-19. Study-wide context: Specimens from acute and convalescent COVID-19 originated in the United States, Italy and Spain.

Original methodology: Estimation of nucleated cell counts was performed using reference gene primer amplification. Assay used: immunoSEQ multiplex PCR; TCRdb lists only in-frame clones, some missing. The V and J calls and clone size were taken over from that table, and D and trimming were inferred from the DNA. The sample consists of some 96,000 clones, roughly 84% of them appearing once. Deletions cut 3 bases from V and 1 base from J, with 9 bases between. Germline values: CDR1 SEHNR, CDR2 FQNEAQ (reference sequence). The CDR3 totals 14 residues. Material for sequencing was peripheral blood. V usage is TRBV7-9 and J usage is TRBJ1-1; D is ambiguous. The clonotype was recovered from a human donor in a cohort sampled during active COVID-19. CDR3 residues: CASSFHLPNTEAFF. The CDR3 DNA sequence: TGTGCCAGCAGCTTCCACTTACCGAACACTGAAGCTTTCTTT.